This T cell receptor beta chain was identified in a study of early stage breast cancer tumors. In the study overall: Eight ER+/PR+/HER2- tumors were invasive ductal; four were invasive lobular. Overall study findings and caveats: Most shared enriched TCRB sequences were commonly generated ones. Compared with adjacent normal breast tissue, tumors showed roughly 2.4-fold greater T cell density and higher clonality.

This table comes from immunoSEQ multiplex PCR, and its TCRdb copy is limited to in-frame clones, with some not included. This table holds about 28,000 clones, 80% found once. On this clone: Its specificity is unknown.

The sequence was obtained from a person in their sixties with breast cancer. The sequenced sample was blood.

CDR3 sequence (DNA): TGTGCCAGTAGTATCCGGGACTTTGGGGAAAAACTGTTTTTT. Translating gives CASSIRDFGEKLFF. V usage is TRBV19 and J usage is TRBJ1-4, with D possibly TRBD1 on 5 matching bases. The germline CDR1 and CDR2 sequences are LNHDA and SQIVND (reference sequence). The CDR3 contains 14 residues. Deletions cut 3 bases from V and 8 bases from J, with 13 bases between.